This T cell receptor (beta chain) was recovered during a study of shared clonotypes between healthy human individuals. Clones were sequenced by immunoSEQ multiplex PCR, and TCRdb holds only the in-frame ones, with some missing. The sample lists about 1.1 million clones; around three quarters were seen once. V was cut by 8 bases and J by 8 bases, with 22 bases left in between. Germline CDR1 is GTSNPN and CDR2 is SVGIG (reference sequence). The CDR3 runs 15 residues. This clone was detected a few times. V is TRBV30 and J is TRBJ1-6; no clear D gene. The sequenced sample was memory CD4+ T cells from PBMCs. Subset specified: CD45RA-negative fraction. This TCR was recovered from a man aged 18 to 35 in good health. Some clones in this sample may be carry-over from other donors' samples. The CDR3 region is CAGRRGELWHSPLHF. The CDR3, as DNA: TGTGCCGGACGCCGCGGTGAGCTGTGGCATTCACCCCTCCACTTT.